These 18 T cell receptor beta chains share one sample of origin, sequenced in a study of radiotherapy plus CTLA-4 blockade in lung cancer. Data came from immunoSEQ multiplex PCR; TCRdb stores just in-frame clones and leaves some out. There are about 51,000 clones in the sample; about four fifths occur only once, and 8.5% to 9% lies in the top ten. This specimen was peripheral blood, taken from a patient treated with radiotherapy plus ipilimumab. The origin of the receptors is a human donor with non-small cell lung cancer who had a complete response to radiotherapy plus ipilimumab.

This chain's CDR3 is CASRPQGGSNYGYTF. CDR3 sequence (DNA): TGTGCCAGCAGACCCCAGGGGGGTTCTAACTATGGCTACACCTTC. The J gene is TRBJ1-2, the V gene TRBV7-9, with 7 bases fitting TRBD1. The J segment lost 0 bases and the V segment lost 6 bases, leaving 7 bases of the junction unmatched. CDR1 is SEHNR, CDR2 FQNEAQ, per germline (reference sequence). The CDR3 contains 15 residues.

The chain couples TRBV6-5 to TRBJ2-2; a possible D gene is TRBD1 (6 bases). The CDR3 is 15 residues long. Trimming stripped 7 bases from V and 8 bases from J, with 20 bases between. Germline-derived CDR1 and CDR2 are MNHEY and SVGAGI. CDR3 sequence reads: CASKGPRQVEGELFF. CDR3 DNA: TGTGCCAGCAAGGGGCCGAGACAGGTTGAAGGGGAGCTGTTTTTT.

V gene TRBV5-4 combines with J gene TRBJ1-3; TRBD1 aligns across 7 bases. From germline, CDR1 is SGHNT and CDR2 YYREEE (reference sequence). V shed 2 bases and J 3 bases; nucleotides not matched to a gene: 2. The CDR3 has 14 residues. The CDR3 spells CASSFQGGGNTIYF. CDR3 DNA sequence: TGTGCCAGCAGCTTCCAGGGGGGTGGAAACACCATATATTTT.

The J gene is TRBJ2-2, the V gene TRBV19; 10 bases are a match to TRBD2. Trimming took 6 bases from V and 1 from J; bases not matched to a gene: 5. Looked up from germline, CDR1 is LNHDA and CDR2 is SQIVND (reference sequence). This CDR3 is built from 16 residues. In nucleotides, the CDR3 is TGTGCCAGTAGACCCGGGACTAGCGAGAACACCGGGGAGCTGTTTTTT. The encoded protein is CASRPGTSENTGELFF.

The CDR3 coding sequence is TGTGCCAGCAGCGTTGGGGACAGGAACTACGAGCAGTACTTC. Translated: CASSVGDRNYEQYF. The rearrangement uses TRBV9 and TRBJ2-7, with 8 bases lining up with TRBD1. Unmatched junction bases numbered 4, after V lost 2 bases and J lost 3 bases. The germline gives CDR1 SGDLS, CDR2 YYNGEE. CDR3 length equals 14 residues.

The chain joins TRBV5-1 to TRBJ1-1; the D gene is possibly TRBD1 (5 bases). CDR3 size: 15 residues. In germline, CDR1 is SGHRS, CDR2 YFSETQ. V gave up 4 bases and J gave up 5 bases, with 18 bases separating them. The CDR3 spells CASSPEPGGGTEAFF. The CDR3, as DNA: TGCGCCAGCAGCCCAGAACCTGGGGGAGGTACTGAAGCTTTCTTT.

V is TRBV10-2 and J is TRBJ2-7; TRBD2 aligns across 11 bases. This CDR3 is 15 amino acids long. After removal of 2 bases from V and 4 bases from J, the junction contained 4 bases not matched to a gene. Germline-derived CDR1 and CDR2 are WSHSY and SAAADI. DNA for the CDR3: TGCGCCAGCAGTGAGCTACTAGCGGGGGTATACGAGCAGTACTTC. As protein: CASSELLAGVYEQYF.

The V and J genes are TRBV6-1 and TRBJ2-1, with 12 positions matching TRBD1. V gave up 1 base and J gave up 8 bases; unmatched junction bases: 6. Germline V lookup: CDR1 MNHNS, CDR2 SASEGT. CDR3 length: 16 amino acids. CDR3: CASSEEGQGARDEQFF. In DNA, the CDR3 is TGTGCCAGCAGTGAAGAGGGACAGGGGGCGCGCGATGAGCAGTTCTTC.

The table lists this clone with a few counts. This chain links TRBV29-1 with TRBJ2-3, with D tentatively TRBD1 (6 bases). The germline V gene encodes CDR1 SQVTM and CDR2 ANQGSEA. With 4 bases removed from V and 6 bases from J, the gap between germline ends came to 14 bases. The CDR3 is 13 amino acids. CDR3 sequence: CSVGIQGRDTQYF. The CDR3 DNA sequence: TGCAGCGTTGGGATACAGGGCCGGGATACGCAGTATTTT.

This CDR3 reads CAWSGGQGWSAFF. In DNA, the CDR3 is TGTGCCTGGAGCGGTGGACAGGGCTGGTCAGCTTTCTTT. The chain carries TRBV30 and TRBJ1-1, with 8 bases matching TRBD1. Germline CDR1 reads GTSNPN; CDR2 reads SVGIG (reference sequence). This CDR3 has 13 amino acids. Trimming took 3 bases from V and 10 from J; bases not matched to a gene: 10.

This chain joins TRBV4-3 and TRBJ1-4, with D possibly matching TRBD1 (6 bases). Trimming removed 1 base at V and 7 bases at J, with 22 bases between. Germline V lookup: CDR1 LGHNA, CDR2 YSLEER. The CDR3 runs 18 residues. The CDR3 coding sequence is TGCGCCAGCAGCCAAGCGAGCCTCGGGACAACAACTTTTGAAAAACTGTTTTTT. It encodes CASSQASLGTTTFEKLFF.

There are a few counts of this clone. The chain couples TRBV15 to TRBJ2-3, with TRBD1 as a possible D gene (5 bases). The length of the CDR3 is 17 residues. Germline V lookup: CDR1 LNHNV, CDR2 YYDKDF (reference sequence). V lost 0 bases to trimming and J lost 2 bases, with 15 bases between them. CDR3 sequence reads: CATSRDRTHRTTDTQYF. CDR3 bases: TGTGCCACCAGCAGAGATAGGACACACCGAACCACAGATACGCAGTATTTT.

This rearrangement joins TRBV6-5 to TRBJ1-6, with 7 positions matching TRBD1. This CDR3 has 15 amino acids. Germline CDR1 is MNHEY and CDR2 is SVGAGI. The ends lost 6 bases at V and 11 bases at J; junction bases unmatched: 13. The CDR3 protein is CASSKTGASYAPLHF. CDR3 nucleotides: TGTGCCAGCAGCAAAACAGGGGCAAGCTACGCACCCCTCCACTTT.

The J gene is TRBJ2-7, the V gene TRBV5-1, with TRBD1 identical over 8 bases. Germline CDR1 is SGHRS and CDR2 is YFSETQ. The CDR3 runs 15 residues. Trimming cost V 3 bases and J 2 bases; bases outside gene matches: 7. CDR3 DNA sequence: TGCGCCAGCAGCTCCTACAGGGGGAGGACCTACGAGCAGTACTTC. This translates into CASSSYRGRTYEQYF. The complete variable domain, with remaining parts taken from reference TRBV5-1 and TRBJ2-7, reads KAGVTQTPRYLIKTRGQQVTLSCSPISGHRSVSWYQQTPGQGLQFLFEYFSETQRNKGNFPGRFSGRQFSNSRSEMNVSTLELGDSALYLCASSSYRGRTYEQYFGPGTRLTVT.

The chain combines TRBV2 with TRBJ1-2; D not certain. There are 11 residues in the CDR3. V was pared by 5 bases and J by 4 bases, with 5 bases between. Germline V gives CDR1 SNHLY, CDR2 FYNNEI. The CDR3, as DNA: TGTGCCAGCAGTAGCCTCTATGGCTACACCTTC. Encoded protein: CASSSLYGYTF.

The rearrangement uses TRBV2 and TRBJ2-2, with 12 nucleotides matching TRBD1. Germline V gives CDR1 SNHLY, CDR2 FYNNEI. This CDR3 is built from 15 residues. V trimming: 7 bases; J trimming: 10 bases; junction bases outside the gene matches: 10. In DNA, the CDR3 is TGTGCCAGCACCTTAAAAGGGACAGGGGGCGAGGAGCTGTTTTTT. Translation gives CASTLKGTGGEELFF.

This clone was counted a few times. The CDR3 DNA reads TGCGCCAGCAGCCAAGGGCGGACAGGGCGGAACACTGAAGCTTTCTTT. It is translated as CASSQGRTGRNTEAFF. The genes are TRBV4-1 and TRBJ1-1, with 8 bases that match TRBD1. V shed 1 base and J 1 base; nucleotides not matched to a gene: 5. Germline CDR1 is MGHRA and CDR2 is YSYEKL. This CDR3 is built from 16 residues.

CDR3 nucleotide sequence: TGCGCCAGCAGCGCAGGGGGCAACACTGAAGCTTTCTTT. Translating gives CASSAGGNTEAFF. V gene TRBV5-1 combines with J gene TRBJ1-1; TRBD1 agrees at 8 bases. CDR1 and CDR2 (germline): SGHRS, YFSETQ. The CDR3 loop spans 13 amino acids. Unmatched junction bases numbered 1, after V lost 4 bases and J lost 2 bases.